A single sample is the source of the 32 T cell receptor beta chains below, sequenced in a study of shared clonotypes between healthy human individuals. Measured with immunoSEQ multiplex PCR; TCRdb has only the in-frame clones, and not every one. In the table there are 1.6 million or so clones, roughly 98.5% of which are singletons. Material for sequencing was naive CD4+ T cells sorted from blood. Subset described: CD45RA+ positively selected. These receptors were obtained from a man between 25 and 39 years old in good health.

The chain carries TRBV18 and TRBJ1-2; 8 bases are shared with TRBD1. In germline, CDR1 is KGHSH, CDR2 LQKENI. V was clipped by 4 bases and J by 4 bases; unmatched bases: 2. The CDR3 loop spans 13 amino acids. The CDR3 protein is CASSLDRVYGYTF. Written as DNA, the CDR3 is TGTGCCAGCTCACTGGACAGGGTCTATGGCTACACCTTC.

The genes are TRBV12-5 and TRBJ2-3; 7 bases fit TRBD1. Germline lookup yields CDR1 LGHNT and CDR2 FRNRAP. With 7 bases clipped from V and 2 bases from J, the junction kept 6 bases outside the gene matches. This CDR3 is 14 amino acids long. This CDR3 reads CASEDRHNTDTQYF. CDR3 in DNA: TGTGCTAGTGAGGACAGGCACAACACAGATACGCAGTATTTT.

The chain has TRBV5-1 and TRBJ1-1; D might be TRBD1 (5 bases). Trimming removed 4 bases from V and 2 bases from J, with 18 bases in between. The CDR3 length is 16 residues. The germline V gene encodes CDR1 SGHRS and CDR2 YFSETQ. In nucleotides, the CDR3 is TGCGCCAGCAGCCCGGGGGTCATTCTCCTTAACACTGAAGCTTTCTTT. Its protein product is CASSPGVILLNTEAFF.

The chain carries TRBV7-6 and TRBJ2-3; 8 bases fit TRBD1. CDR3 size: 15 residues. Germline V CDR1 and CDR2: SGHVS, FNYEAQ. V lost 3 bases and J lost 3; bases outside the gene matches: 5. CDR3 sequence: CASSLTGATTDTQYF. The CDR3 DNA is TGTGCCAGCAGCTTGACAGGGGCGACGACAGATACGCAGTATTTT. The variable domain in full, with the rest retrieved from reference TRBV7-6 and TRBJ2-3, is GAGVSQSPRYKVTKRGQDVALRCDPISGHVSLYWYRQALGQGPEFLTYFNYEAQQDKSGLPNDRFSAERPEGSISTLTIQRTEQRDSAMYRCASSLTGATTDTQYFGPGTRLTVL.

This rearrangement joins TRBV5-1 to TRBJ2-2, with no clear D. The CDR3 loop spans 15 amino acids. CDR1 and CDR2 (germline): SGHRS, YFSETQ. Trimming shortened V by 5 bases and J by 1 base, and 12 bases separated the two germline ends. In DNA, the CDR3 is TGCGCCAGCAGTTCCGAATCTTTGAACACCGGGGAGCTGTTTTTT. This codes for CASSSESLNTGELFF.

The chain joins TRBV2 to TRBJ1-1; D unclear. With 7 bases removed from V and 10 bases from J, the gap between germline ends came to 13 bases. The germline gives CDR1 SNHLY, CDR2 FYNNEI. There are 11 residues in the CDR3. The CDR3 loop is CASTLDMGAFF. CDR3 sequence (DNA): TGTGCCAGCACCCTCGACATGGGAGCTTTCTTT. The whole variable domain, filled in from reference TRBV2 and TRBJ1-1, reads EPEVTQTPSHQVTQMGQEVILRCVPISNHLYFYWYRQILGQKVEFLVSFYNNEISEKSEIFDDQFSVERPDGSNFTLKIRSTKLEDSAMYFCASTLDMGAFFGQGTRLTVV.

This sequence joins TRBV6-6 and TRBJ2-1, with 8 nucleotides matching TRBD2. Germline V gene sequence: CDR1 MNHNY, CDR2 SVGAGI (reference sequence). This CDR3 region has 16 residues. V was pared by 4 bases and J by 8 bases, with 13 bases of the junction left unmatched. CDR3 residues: CASSLSGTRKGDEQFF. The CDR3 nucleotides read TGTGCCAGCAGTTTATCCGGGACTAGAAAAGGAGATGAGCAGTTCTTC.

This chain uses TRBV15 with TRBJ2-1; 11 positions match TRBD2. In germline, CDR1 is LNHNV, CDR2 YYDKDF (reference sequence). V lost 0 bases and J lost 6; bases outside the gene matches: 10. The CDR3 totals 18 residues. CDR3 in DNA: TGTGCCACCAGCAGAGATTTAACTAGCGGGAGTAAGAGCAATGAGCAGTTCTTC. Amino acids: CATSRDLTSGSKSNEQFF.

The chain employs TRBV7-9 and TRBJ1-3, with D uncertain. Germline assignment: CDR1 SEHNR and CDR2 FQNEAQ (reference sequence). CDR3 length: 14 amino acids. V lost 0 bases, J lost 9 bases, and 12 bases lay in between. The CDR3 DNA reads TGTGCCAGCAGCTTAGCGCTGGAGCCGATCACCATATATTTT. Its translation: CASSLALEPITIYF.

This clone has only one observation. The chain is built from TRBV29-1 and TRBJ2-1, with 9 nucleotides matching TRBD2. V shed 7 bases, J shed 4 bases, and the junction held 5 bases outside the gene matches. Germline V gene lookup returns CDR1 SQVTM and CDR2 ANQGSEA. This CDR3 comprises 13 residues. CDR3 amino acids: CSGRLAAYNEQFF. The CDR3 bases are TGCAGCGGAAGACTAGCGGCATACAATGAGCAGTTCTTC.

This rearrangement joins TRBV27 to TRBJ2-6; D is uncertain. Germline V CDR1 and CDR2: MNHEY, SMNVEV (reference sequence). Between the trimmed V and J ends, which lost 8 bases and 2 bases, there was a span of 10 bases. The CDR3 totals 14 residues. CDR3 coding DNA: TGTGCCAGCGTCCAAAAGGCTGGGGCCAACGTCCTGACTTTC. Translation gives CASVQKAGANVLTF.

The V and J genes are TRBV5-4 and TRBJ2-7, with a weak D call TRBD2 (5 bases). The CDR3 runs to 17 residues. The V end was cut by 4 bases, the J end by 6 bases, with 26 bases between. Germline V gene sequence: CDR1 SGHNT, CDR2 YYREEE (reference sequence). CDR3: CASSLMGVRLGSSEQYF. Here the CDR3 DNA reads TGTGCCAGCAGCCTCATGGGAGTGCGGCTCGGGTCGTCCGAGCAGTACTTC.

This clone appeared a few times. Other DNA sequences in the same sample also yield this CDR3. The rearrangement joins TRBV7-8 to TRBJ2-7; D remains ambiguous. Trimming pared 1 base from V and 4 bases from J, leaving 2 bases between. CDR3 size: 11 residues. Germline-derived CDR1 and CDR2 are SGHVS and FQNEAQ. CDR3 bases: TGTGCCAGCAGCTTAGAGTACGAGCAGTACTTC. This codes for CASSLEYEQYF.

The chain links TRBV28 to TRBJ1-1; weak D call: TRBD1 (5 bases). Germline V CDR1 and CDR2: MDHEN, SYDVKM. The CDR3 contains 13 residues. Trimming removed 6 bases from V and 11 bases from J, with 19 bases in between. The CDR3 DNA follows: TGTGCCAGCAGCTCGGGGGGTCCCGTCGGGGCTTTCTTT. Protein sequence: CASSSGGPVGAFF.

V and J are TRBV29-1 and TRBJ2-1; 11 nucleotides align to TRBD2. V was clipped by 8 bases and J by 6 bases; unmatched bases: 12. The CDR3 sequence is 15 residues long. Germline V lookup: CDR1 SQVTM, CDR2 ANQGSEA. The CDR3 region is CSTTPIAGGPNEQFF. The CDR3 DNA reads TGCAGCACAACCCCAATAGCGGGAGGGCCCAATGAGCAGTTCTTC.

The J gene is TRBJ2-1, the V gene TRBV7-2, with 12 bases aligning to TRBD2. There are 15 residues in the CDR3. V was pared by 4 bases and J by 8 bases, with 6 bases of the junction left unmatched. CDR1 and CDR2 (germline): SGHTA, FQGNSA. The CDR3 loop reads CASSSRTSGIYEQFF. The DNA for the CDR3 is TGTGCCAGCAGCTCACGGACTAGCGGGATTTATGAGCAGTTCTTC.

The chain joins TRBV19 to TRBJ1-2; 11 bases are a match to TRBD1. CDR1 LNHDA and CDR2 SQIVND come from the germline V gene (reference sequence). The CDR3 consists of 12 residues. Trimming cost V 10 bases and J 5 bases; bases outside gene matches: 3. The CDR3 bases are TGTGCCACTAGGGACAGGGGGTATGGCTACACCTTC. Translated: CATRDRGYGYTF.

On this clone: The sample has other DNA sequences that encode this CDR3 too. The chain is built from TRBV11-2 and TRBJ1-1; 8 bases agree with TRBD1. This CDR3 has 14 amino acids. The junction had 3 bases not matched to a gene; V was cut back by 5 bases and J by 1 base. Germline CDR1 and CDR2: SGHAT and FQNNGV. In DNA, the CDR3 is TGTGCCAGCAGCCCAGACAGGGGGAACACTGAAGCTTTCTTT. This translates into CASSPDRGNTEAFF.

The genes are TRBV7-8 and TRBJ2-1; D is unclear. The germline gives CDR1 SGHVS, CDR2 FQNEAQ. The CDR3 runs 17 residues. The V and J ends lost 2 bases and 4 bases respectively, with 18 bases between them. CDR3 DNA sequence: TGTGCCAGCAGCTTAACACGGCTGATTAATTTTTACAATGAGCAGTTCTTC. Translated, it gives CASSLTRLINFYNEQFF. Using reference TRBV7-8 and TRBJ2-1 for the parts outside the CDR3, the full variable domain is GAGVSQSPRYKVAKRGQDVALRCDPISGHVSLFWYQQALGQGPEFLTYFQNEAQLDKSGLPSDRFFAERPEGSVSTLKIQRTQQEDSAVYLCASSLTRLINFYNEQFFGPGTRLTVL.

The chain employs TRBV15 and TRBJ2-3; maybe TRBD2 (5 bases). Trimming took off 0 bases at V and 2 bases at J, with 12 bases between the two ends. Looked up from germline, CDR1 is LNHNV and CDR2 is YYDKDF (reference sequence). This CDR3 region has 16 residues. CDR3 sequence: CATSRDIGEYTDTQYF. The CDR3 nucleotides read TGTGCCACCAGCAGAGATATCGGGGAATACACAGATACGCAGTATTTT. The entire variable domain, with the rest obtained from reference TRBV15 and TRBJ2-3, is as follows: DAMVIQNPRYQVTQFGKPVTLSCSQTLNHNVMYWYQQKSSQAPKLLFHYYDKDFNNEADTPDNFQSRRPNTSFCFLDIRSPGLGDTAMYLCATSRDIGEYTDTQYFGPGTRLTVL.

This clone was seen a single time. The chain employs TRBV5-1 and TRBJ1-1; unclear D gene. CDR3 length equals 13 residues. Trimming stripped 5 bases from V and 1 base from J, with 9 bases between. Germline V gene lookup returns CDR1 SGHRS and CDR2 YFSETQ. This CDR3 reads CASRVERNTEAFF. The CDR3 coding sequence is TGCGCCAGCAGAGTAGAGAGGAACACTGAAGCTTTCTTT. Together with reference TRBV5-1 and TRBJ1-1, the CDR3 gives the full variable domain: KAGVTQTPRYLIKTRGQQVTLSCSPISGHRSVSWYQQTPGQGLQFLFEYFSETQRNKGNFPGRFSGRQFSNSRSEMNVSTLELGDSALYLCASRVERNTEAFFGQGTRLTVV.

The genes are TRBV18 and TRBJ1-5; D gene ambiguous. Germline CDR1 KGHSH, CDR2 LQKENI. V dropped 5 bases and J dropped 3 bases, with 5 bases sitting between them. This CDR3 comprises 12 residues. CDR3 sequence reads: CASSEDNQPQHF. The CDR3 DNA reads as TGTGCCAGCTCAGAAGACAATCAGCCCCAGCATTTT. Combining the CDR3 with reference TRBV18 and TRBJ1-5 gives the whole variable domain NAGVMQNPRHLVRRRGQEARLRCSPMKGHSHVYWYRQLPEEGLKFMVYLQKENIIDESGMPKERFSAEFPKEGPSILRIQQVVRGDSAAYFCASSEDNQPQHFGDGTRLSIL.

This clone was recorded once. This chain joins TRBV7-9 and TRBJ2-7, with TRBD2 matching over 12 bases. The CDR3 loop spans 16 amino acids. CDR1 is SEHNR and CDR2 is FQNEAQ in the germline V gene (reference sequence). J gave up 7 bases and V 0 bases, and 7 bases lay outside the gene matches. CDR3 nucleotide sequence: TGTGCCAGCAGCTTAGCCGAGGGGACTAGCGGGCTAGAGCAGTACTTC. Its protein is CASSLAEGTSGLEQYF.

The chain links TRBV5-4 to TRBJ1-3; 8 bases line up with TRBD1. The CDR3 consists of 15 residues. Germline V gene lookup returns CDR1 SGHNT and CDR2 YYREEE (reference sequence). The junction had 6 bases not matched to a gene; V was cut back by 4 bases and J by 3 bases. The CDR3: CASSPRTGNGNTIYF. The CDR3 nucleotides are TGTGCCAGCAGCCCGCGGACAGGGAATGGAAACACCATATATTTT.

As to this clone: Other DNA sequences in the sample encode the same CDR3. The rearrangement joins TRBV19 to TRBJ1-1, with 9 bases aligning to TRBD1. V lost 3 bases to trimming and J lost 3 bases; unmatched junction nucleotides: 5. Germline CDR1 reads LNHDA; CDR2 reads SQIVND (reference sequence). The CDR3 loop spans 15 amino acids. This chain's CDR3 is CASSMGQGRDTEAFF. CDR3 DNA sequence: TGTGCCAGTAGTATGGGACAGGGAAGGGACACTGAAGCTTTCTTT.

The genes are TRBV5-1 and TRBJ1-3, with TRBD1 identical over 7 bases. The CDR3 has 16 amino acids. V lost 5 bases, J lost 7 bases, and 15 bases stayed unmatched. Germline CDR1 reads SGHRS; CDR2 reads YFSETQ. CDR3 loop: CASSSGVGQELNTIYF. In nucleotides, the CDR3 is TGCGCCAGCAGTTCGGGAGTCGGACAGGAGCTGAACACCATATATTTT.

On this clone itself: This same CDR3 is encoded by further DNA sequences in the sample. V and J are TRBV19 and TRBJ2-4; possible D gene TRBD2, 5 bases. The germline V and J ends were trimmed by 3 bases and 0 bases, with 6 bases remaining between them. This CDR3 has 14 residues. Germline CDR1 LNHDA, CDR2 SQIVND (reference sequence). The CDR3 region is CASSIGLAKNIQYF. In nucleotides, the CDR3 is TGTGCCAGTAGTATCGGACTAGCCAAAAACATTCAGTACTTC.

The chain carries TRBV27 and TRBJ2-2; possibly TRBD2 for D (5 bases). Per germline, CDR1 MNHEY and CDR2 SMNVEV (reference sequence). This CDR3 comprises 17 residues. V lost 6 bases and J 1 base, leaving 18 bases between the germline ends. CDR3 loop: CASRGRRELLNTGELFF. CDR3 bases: TGTGCCAGCAGAGGGAGACGGGAATTGCTGAACACCGGGGAGCTGTTTTTT.

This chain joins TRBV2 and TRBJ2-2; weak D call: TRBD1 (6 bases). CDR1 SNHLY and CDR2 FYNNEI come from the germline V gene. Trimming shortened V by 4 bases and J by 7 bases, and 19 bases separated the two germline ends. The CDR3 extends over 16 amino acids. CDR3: CASSVSGVTFGGELFF. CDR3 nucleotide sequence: TGTGCCAGCAGTGTATCAGGGGTCACATTTGGCGGGGAGCTGTTTTTT. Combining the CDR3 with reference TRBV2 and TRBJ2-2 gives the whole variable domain EPEVTQTPSHQVTQMGQEVILRCVPISNHLYFYWYRQILGQKVEFLVSFYNNEISEKSEIFDDQFSVERPDGSNFTLKIRSTKLEDSAMYFCASSVSGVTFGGELFFGEGSRLTVL.

CDR3 loop: CSASAGLAGSNEQFF. The CDR3 nucleotides read TGCAGCGCATCCGCGGGGCTAGCGGGGTCTAATGAGCAGTTCTTC. J is TRBJ2-1 and V is TRBV29-1, with 9 bases lining up with TRBD2. The CDR3 has 15 residues. Germline V gene data show CDR1 as SQVTM and CDR2 as ANQGSEA. The trim removed 7 bases at V and 7 bases at J, leaving 14 bases unmatched.

CDR3 residues: CASSLALGGGETQYF. The CDR3 DNA sequence: TGTGCCAGCAGCTTAGCACTAGGGGGCGGTGAGACCCAGTACTTC. This rearrangement joins TRBV7-9 to TRBJ2-5, with TRBD1 identical over 7 bases. Germline values: CDR1 SEHNR, CDR2 FQNEAQ (reference sequence). The CDR3 runs 15 residues. V was clipped by 0 bases and J by 5 bases; unmatched bases: 6.

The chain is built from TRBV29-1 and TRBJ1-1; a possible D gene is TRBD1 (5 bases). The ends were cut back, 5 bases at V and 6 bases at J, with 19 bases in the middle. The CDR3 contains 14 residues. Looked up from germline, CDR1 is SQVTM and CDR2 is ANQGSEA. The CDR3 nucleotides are TGCAGCGTTTTCCGTCCCGGGACCGCGCCTGAAGCTTTCTTT. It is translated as CSVFRPGTAPEAFF.